This T cell receptor (beta chain) emerged from a study of Graves' ophthalmopathy and Graves' hyperthyroidism. Study-wide points: Most expanded clonotypes in thyroid above 0.001 frequency also showed up in blood. The model reached about 66% sensitivity and approximately 72% specificity for predicting ophthalmopathy progression.

This clonotype was counted between two and nine times. Its antigen is unknown. If patients had other autoimmune diseases, uncontrolled infections, pregnancy or lactation, they were excluded. Investigators amplified TCR beta CDR3 regions from RNA transcripts. HTBI-primed first-round RT-PCR preceded second-round multiplex PCR. TCRdb reanalysed the multiplex PCR reads using MiXCR and keeps one entry per CDR3 protein. The table records just over 600,000 distinct CDR3 sequences, 22% of them present only once. The sequenced sample was peripheral blood. The TCR was taken from a woman aged 18 to 35 with stable Graves' hyperthyroidism. Some clones in this sample may be carry-over from other donors' samples.

CDR3 protein: CASSRGEGLETQYF. Written as DNA, the CDR3 is TGTGCCAGCAGTCGAGGGGAGGGACTGGAGACCCAGTACTTC. The chain recombines TRBV6-1 with TRBJ2-5; 7 bases map to TRBD2. The germline V gene has CDR1 MNHNS and CDR2 SASEGT. The CDR3 consists of 14 residues. The ends lost 5 bases at V and 5 bases at J; junction bases unmatched: 8.